These T cell receptor beta chains were read from a single sample in a study of technical replicates of blood from a handful of donors. The table came from immunoSEQ multiplex PCR; TCRdb's copy has only in-frame clones and leaves some out. The data contain approximately 90,000 clones, 95% of them singletons. The sample taken for sequencing was T cells isolated from PBMCs. The source is a human donor in good health. The CDR3 runs from the conserved cysteine through the conserved F or W. Each record gives: J gene, clone size, V gene, D gene, CDR3 protein, CDR3 DNA. The D gene is left open where the match is weak. A clone size is listed for some rows: how often the clone was seen (once, few, many), or a class if it is expanded.

j_gene: TRBJ1-4
abundance: .
v_gene: TRBV11-3
d_gene: .
CDR3aa: CASSLESDRYNEKLFF
CDR3nt: TGTGCCAGCAGCTTAGAGTCCGACAGGTATAATGAAAAACTGTTTTTT

j_gene: TRBJ2-5
abundance: .
v_gene: TRBV5-1
d_gene: TRBD1
CDR3aa: CASSPGQGETQYF
CDR3nt: TGCGCCAGCAGCCCGGGACAGGGCGAGACCCAGTACTTC

j_gene: TRBJ1-2
abundance: .
v_gene: TRBV19
d_gene: TRBD1
CDR3aa: CASSIPQSRTGAVYGYTF
CDR3nt: TGTGCCAGTAGTATCCCTCAATCCAGGACAGGGGCGGTTTATGGCTACACCTTC

j_gene: TRBJ2-3
abundance: .
v_gene: TRBV6-1
d_gene: TRBD2
CDR3aa: CASRGLAGGPDTQYF
CDR3nt: TGTGCCAGCAGGGGACTAGCGGGGGGGCCAGATACGCAGTATTTT

j_gene: TRBJ2-7
abundance: .
v_gene: TRBV19
d_gene: .
CDR3aa: CASRPPSTSEQYF
CDR3nt: TGTGCCAGTAGGCCCCCAAGTACTAGCGAGCAGTACTTC

j_gene: TRBJ2-7
abundance: .
v_gene: TRBV5-1
d_gene: .
CDR3aa: CASSFSASSYEQYF
CDR3nt: TGCGCCAGCAGCTTCAGCGCGAGCTCCTACGAGCAGTACTTC

j_gene: TRBJ1-1
abundance: .
v_gene: TRBV5-1
d_gene: .
CDR3aa: CASSLEGSSTEAFF
CDR3nt: TGCGCCAGCAGCTTGGAGGGGTCAAGCACTGAAGCTTTCTTT

j_gene: TRBJ2-1
abundance: .
v_gene: TRBV4-2
d_gene: TRBD2
CDR3aa: CASSQVGASGTSYNEQDSYNEQFF
CDR3nt: TGTGCCAGCAGCCAAGTCGGTGCTAGCGGAACCTCCTACAATGAGCAGGACTCCTACAATGAGCAGTTCTTC

j_gene: TRBJ1-2
abundance: once
v_gene: TRBV7-9
d_gene: .
CDR3aa: CASSLTPNSYGYTF
CDR3nt: TGTGCCAGCAGCTTAACTCCGAATAGCTATGGCTACACCTTC

j_gene: TRBJ2-7
abundance: .
v_gene: TRBV28
d_gene: TRBD2
CDR3aa: CASSPTRLAGAYEQYF
CDR3nt: TGTGCCAGCAGTCCCACCCGGCTAGCGGGAGCATACGAGCAGTACTTC

j_gene: TRBJ2-4
abundance: once
v_gene: TRBV2
d_gene: .
CDR3aa: CASRELDFPKNIQYF
CDR3nt: TGTGCCAGCAGGGAATTAGATTTTCCCAAAAACATTCAGTACTTC

j_gene: TRBJ2-5
abundance: few
v_gene: TRBV30
d_gene: .
CDR3aa: CAWSEWAGGETQYF
CDR3nt: TGTGCCTGGAGCGAGTGGGCAGGGGGGGAGACCCAGTACTTC

j_gene: TRBJ2-1
abundance: .
v_gene: TRBV7-8
d_gene: TRBD1
CDR3aa: CASSLSDRAIEQFF
CDR3nt: TGTGCCAGCAGCCTCTCGGACAGGGCTATTGAGCAGTTCTTC

j_gene: TRBJ1-1
abundance: .
v_gene: TRBV5-5
d_gene: .
CDR3aa: CASSLRGARTEAFF
CDR3nt: TGTGCCAGCAGCTTAAGGGGCGCCCGCACTGAAGCTTTCTTT

j_gene: TRBJ1-2
abundance: .
v_gene: TRBV6-6
d_gene: .
CDR3aa: CASSYSTLGYGYTF
CDR3nt: TGTGCCAGCAGTTACTCTACACTAGGCTATGGCTACACCTTC

j_gene: TRBJ2-3
abundance: .
v_gene: TRBV6-5
d_gene: .
CDR3aa: CASRRDRTYTDTQYF
CDR3nt: TGTGCCAGCAGACGAGACAGGACCTACACAGATACGCAGTATTTT

j_gene: TRBJ2-5
abundance: .
v_gene: TRBV9
d_gene: TRBD1
CDR3aa: CASSPGTEETQYF
CDR3nt: TGTGCCAGCAGCCCCGGGACAGAAGAGACCCAGTACTTC

j_gene: TRBJ2-2
abundance: .
v_gene: TRBV9
d_gene: TRBD1
CDR3aa: CASSPLPGTGGGGELFF
CDR3nt: TGTGCCAGCAGCCCTCTACCAGGGACAGGGGGAGGCGGGGAGCTGTTTTTT

j_gene: TRBJ2-3
abundance: .
v_gene: TRBV27
d_gene: .
CDR3aa: CASRSGTDTQYF
CDR3nt: TGTGCCAGCCGGTCGGGCACAGATACGCAGTATTTT

j_gene: TRBJ2-7
abundance: .
v_gene: TRBV19
d_gene: TRBD1
CDR3aa: CASSIGQGLYEQYF
CDR3nt: TGTGCCAGTAGTATCGGACAGGGGCTCTACGAGCAGTACTTC

j_gene: TRBJ2-3
abundance: .
v_gene: TRBV9
d_gene: TRBD2
CDR3aa: CASSVGLAGGTDTQYF
CDR3nt: TGTGCCAGCAGCGTTGGACTAGCGGGAGGCACAGATACGCAGTATTTT

j_gene: TRBJ1-1
abundance: .
v_gene: TRBV6-6
d_gene: .
CDR3aa: CASTGALGVDEAFF
CDR3nt: TGTGCCAGCACAGGGGCCTTAGGGGTCGATGAAGCTTTCTTT

j_gene: TRBJ1-2
abundance: .
v_gene: TRBV18
d_gene: .
CDR3aa: CASSPEWTANYGYTF
CDR3nt: TGTGCCAGCTCACCGGAGTGGACAGCTAACTATGGCTACACCTTC

j_gene: TRBJ2-3
abundance: once
v_gene: TRBV27
d_gene: .
CDR3aa: CASSPTRGDTDTQYF
CDR3nt: TGTGCCAGCAGCCCAACGAGAGGTGACACAGATACGCAGTATTTT

j_gene: TRBJ2-1
abundance: .
v_gene: TRBV15
d_gene: TRBD1
CDR3aa: CATSRRDRVYNEQFF
CDR3nt: TGTGCCACCAGCAGGAGGGACAGGGTCTACAATGAGCAGTTCTTC

j_gene: TRBJ2-2
abundance: .
v_gene: TRBV27
d_gene: TRBD1
CDR3aa: CASRGRRTGNTGELFF
CDR3nt: TGTGCCAGCAGGGGGCGACGGACAGGGAACACCGGGGAGCTGTTTTTT

j_gene: TRBJ2-1
abundance: .
v_gene: TRBV28
d_gene: .
CDR3aa: CASRHTIYNEQFF
CDR3nt: TGTGCCAGCAGACATACTATTTACAATGAGCAGTTCTTC

j_gene: TRBJ1-2
abundance: once
v_gene: TRBV29-1
d_gene: .
CDR3aa: CSVKGTSSGGYGYTF
CDR3nt: TGCAGCGTCAAAGGGACATCCTCAGGTGGCTATGGCTACACCTTC